The 6 T cell receptor beta chains listed next were all sequenced from one sample in a study of breast tumors, draining lymph nodes, adjacent tissues. TCRdb used MiXCR to reprocess the multiplex PCR reads, holding one entry per CDR3 protein. The sample records 150,000 to 200,000 distinct CDR3 sequences, roughly 30% being singletons. The lymph nodes were axillary draining lymph nodes from breast cancer patients. Sequencing used axillary lymph node tissue. All receptors derive from a female donor with breast cancer. Some clones in this sample may be carry-over from other donors' samples.

This clonotype was observed a handful of times. The V call is TRBV6-1, the J call TRBJ2-1; TRBD2 matches at 12 bases. The CDR3 spans 17 residues. The V gene's germline CDR1 is MNHNS and CDR2 SASEGT. V dropped 3 bases and J dropped 8; count of bases not matched to a gene: 11. CDR3 nucleotides: TGTGCCAGCAGTGATCACACCGGGACTAGCGGGCTTGATGAGCAGTTCTTC. This sequence encodes CASSDHTGTSGLDEQFF.

The chain recombines TRBV9 with TRBJ2-6; a weak D match, TRBD2 (5 bases). Germline V gene data show CDR1 as SGDLS and CDR2 as YYNGEE. The V end was cut by 4 bases, the J end by 4 bases, with 12 bases between. CDR3 length: 15 residues. As DNA, the CDR3 is TGTGCCAGCAGCCTACTAGTTACAGGGGCCAACGTCCTGACTTTC. It is translated as CASSLLVTGANVLTF.

In the case of this clonotype: This could be a read error, since a much larger clone is one nucleotide away. Here the CDR3 DNA reads TGTGCCAGCAGTTCCCGGGCTAGCGGACAAGAGACCCAGTACTTC. Residues: CASSSRASGQETQYF. This chain uses TRBV27 with TRBJ2-5, with 7 bases lining up with TRBD2. Trimming at V came to 4 bases and at J to 2 bases, leaving 7 bases not matched to a gene. Germline-derived CDR1 and CDR2 are MNHEY and SMNVEV (reference sequence). CDR3 length equals 15 residues.

This clonotype was seen only a few times. This sequence joins TRBV27 and TRBJ1-3; no reliable D call. V was pared by 5 bases and J by 6 bases, with 11 bases between. CDR1 is MNHEY, CDR2 SMNVEV, per germline (reference sequence). This CDR3 region has 13 residues. The CDR3 loop reads CASSNLNSNTIYF. CDR3 nucleotides: TGTGCCAGCAGTAATCTAAACTCAAACACCATATATTTT.

About this clonotype itself: An end of the junction differs from the germline gene, which may be a read error. The chain uses TRBV10-2 and TRBJ1-1; no definite D call. The CDR3 sequence is 15 residues long. CDR1 is WSHSY, CDR2 SAAADI, per germline. The CDR3 coding sequence is TGCGCCAGCAGTGACCACACAGTGCTGAACACTGAAGCTCTCTTT. Residues: CASSDHTVLNTEALF.

The rearrangement uses TRBV28 and TRBJ1-6, with D possibly matching TRBD1 (6 bases). Trimming removed 4 bases from V and 10 bases from J, with 14 bases in between. The CDR3 length is 14 residues. CDR1 is MDHEN and CDR2 is SYDVKM in the germline V gene. CDR3 loop: CASSSGGSRSPLHF. The CDR3, as DNA: TGTGCCAGCAGTTCGGGGGGCAGCCGGTCACCCCTCCACTTT.